What follows is one TCR beta chain and its context. This sample is drawn from a study of shared clonotypes between healthy human individuals. Across the study: The plates for each donor numbered three CD4 naive, three CD4 memory, two CD8 naive and one CD8 memory.

Per the original methods: ImmunoSEQ only sent back junction sequences with no quality scores, so filtering was done differently. Libraries were prepared by immunoSEQ multiplex PCR; TCRdb keeps only in-frame clonotypes and omits some of them. V, J and clone size are taken as reported in that table, and D and trimming were inferred from the DNA itself. The sample contains fewer than 2.5 million clones, roughly 93% of which appear only once. CD4+ cell separation produced CD45RA+ naive and CD45RA-negative memory subsets. Germline values: CDR1 SGHAT, CDR2 FQNNGV. Trimming at V came to 2 bases and at J to 4 bases, leaving 10 bases not matched to a gene. This CDR3 region has 16 residues.

The chain combines TRBV11-2 with TRBJ1-1; TRBD1 matches 7 bases. The specimen sequenced was naive CD4+ T cells from PBMCs. Stated subset: CD45RA+ positively selected. The sequence was obtained from a man younger than 30 in good health. Some clones in this sample may be carry-over from other donors' samples. CDR3 DNA: TGTGCCAGCAGCTTAACGGCAGGGGGACGGGGCACTGAAGCTTTCTTT. Its translation: CASSLTAGGRGTEAFF.